Sequencing of this T cell receptor (beta chain) was carried out in a study of follicular helper T cells after annual influenza vaccination (dated by TCRdb to 2016 to 2017). About the investigation overall: Blood was drawn on days 0, 7 and 28 after each seasonal influenza vaccination. To study recall of cTfh clones, some subjects were followed across successive annual vaccinations spanning the 2013-2014, 2014-2015 and 2015-2016 seasons. One week after vaccination, a second recruited cohort of 12 to 13 subjects (Table S1) displayed a similar ICOS+CD38+ cTfh response. Multi-year samples were available from six subjects, with four subjects covering two vaccination seasons and two subjects covering three seasons. The 2015 samples were processed right after collection, while the 2013-2014 samples were cryopreserved. On the study overall, not on this receptor specifically: Only about 10-22% of analyzed cells yielded productive TCRB sequences, so sampling of rare clonotypes was not possible. Successive annual vaccinations recalled a recurring oligoclonal ICOS+CD38+ cTfh response that included tetramer and AIM influenza-specific clonotypes. ICOS+CD38+ cTfh clonality correlated with the frequency of that population, and its change correlated with the change in circulating plasmablast frequency. Day 7 ICOS+CD38+ clones were most often found later in ICOS-CD38- cTfh, suggesting that subset may serve as a memory reservoir.

Cut back by 1 base and 4 bases, the V and J ends lie 11 bases apart. From the cysteine up to the phenylalanine, the CDR3 has a length of 15 residues. Left in the record is the CDR3 DNA by itself, 45 bases read in frame from the first base. The germline V gene provides CDR1 LGHNA and CDR2 YSLEER. The meaning of the sample's time point label: 2014-2015 season, pre-vaccination. Adults were given seasonal inactivated influenza vaccine (Fluvarix), and sorted blood CD4 subsets were followed by TCRB sequencing before and after vaccination. Subjects were considered eligible if community-dwelling and if influenza vaccine had not been received in the prior 6 months. Reasons for exclusion included contraindications to influenza vaccine, substance abuse, HIV/AIDS, active malignancy, immunomodulatory medication, and active illness such as respiratory infection. At each time point, about 35 to 110 mL of blood was collected. Circulating Tfh were defined as non-naive CD4+CXCR5+PD-1+ cells, and these cells were sorted into ICOS+CD38+ and ICOS-CD38- fractions. Either Ficoll-Paque PLUS or SepMate separation was used to isolate PBMC. Before DNA was extracted, the cell subsets were sorted from PBMC using a BD FACS Aria.

To note about this clone: Its specific antigen is unknown. Base qualities are not recorded, but no much larger clone differs from it by a single base.

Library prep was done by the immunoSEQ multiplex PCR assay. Adaptive Biotechnologies carried out TCRB amplification, library preparation, sequencing and preliminary bioinformatics at Survey level resolution. TCRB sequencing used multiplex PCR amplification of genomic DNA from sorted cTfh populations. On the authors' methods: Clonality was calculated in R as 1 minus normalized Shannon entropy, and the Gini index was calculated with the R package ineq. The overlap score was defined as the summed counts of shared sequences divided by the total counts of all sequences in both compared samples. The significance of shared clonotypes was tested with Fisher's exact test, assuming a theoretical repertoire of 10^7 TCRB sequences. The table comes from immuneACCESS by way of TCRdb, which keeps in-frame sequences with V and J called. Part of the clones is missing from these tables; in studies checked, under half for an unresolved V gene and the rest for unknown reasons. From that table come the V and J calls and clone size; the DNA was used to work out D and trimming. For this sample there are thousands of clones; roughly 80% appear just once. The leading ten clones occupy approximately 3% of the sample.

The chain was built from TRBV4-3 and TRBJ2-1; the D gene is perhaps TRBD2, from 5 matching bases. This receptor was identified in an adult who received the influenza vaccine. This specimen was CXCR5+ CD38- circulating T follicular helper cells from blood, taken on the day of influenza vaccination. This specimen's cell subset or site label, per the study, means: circulating Tfh, non-naive CD4+CXCR5+PD-1+ (ICOS+CD38+ or ICOS-CD38-). CDR3 protein: CASSQGRVVYNEQFF. The DNA reads TGCGCCAGCAGCCAAGGGCGGGTAGTTTACAATGAGCAGTTCTTC.